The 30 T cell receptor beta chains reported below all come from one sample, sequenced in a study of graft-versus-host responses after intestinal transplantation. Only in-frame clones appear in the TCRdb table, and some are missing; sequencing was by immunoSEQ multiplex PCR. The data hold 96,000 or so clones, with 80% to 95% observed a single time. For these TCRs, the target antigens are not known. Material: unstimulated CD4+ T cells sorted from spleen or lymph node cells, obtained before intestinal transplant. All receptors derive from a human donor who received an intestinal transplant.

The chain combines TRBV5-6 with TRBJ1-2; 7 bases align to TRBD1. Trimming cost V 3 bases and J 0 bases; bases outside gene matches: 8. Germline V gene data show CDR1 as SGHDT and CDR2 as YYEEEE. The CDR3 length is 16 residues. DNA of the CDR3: TGTGCCAGCAGCTACCCAGGGGGTCCTCCTAACTATGGCTACACCTTC. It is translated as CASSYPGGPPNYGYTF.

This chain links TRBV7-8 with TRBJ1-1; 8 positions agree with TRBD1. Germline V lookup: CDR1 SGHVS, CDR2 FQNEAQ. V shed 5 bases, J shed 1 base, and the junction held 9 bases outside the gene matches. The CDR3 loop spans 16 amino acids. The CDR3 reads CASSPDRGGPNTEAFF. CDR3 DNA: TGTGCCAGCAGCCCCGACAGGGGTGGGCCGAACACTGAAGCTTTCTTT.

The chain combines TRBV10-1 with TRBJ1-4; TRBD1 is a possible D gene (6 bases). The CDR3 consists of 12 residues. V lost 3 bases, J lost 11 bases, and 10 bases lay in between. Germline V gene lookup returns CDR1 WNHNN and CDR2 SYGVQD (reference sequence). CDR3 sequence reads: CASSETGLKLFF. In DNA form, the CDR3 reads TGCGCCAGCAGTGAAACAGGGCTGAAACTGTTTTTT.

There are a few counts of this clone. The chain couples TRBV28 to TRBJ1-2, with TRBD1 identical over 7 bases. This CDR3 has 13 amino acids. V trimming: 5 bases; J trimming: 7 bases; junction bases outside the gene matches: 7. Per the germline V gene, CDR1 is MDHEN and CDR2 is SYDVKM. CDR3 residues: CASSTPDRVGYTF. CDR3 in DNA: TGTGCCAGCAGTACCCCTGACAGGGTTGGCTACACCTTC.

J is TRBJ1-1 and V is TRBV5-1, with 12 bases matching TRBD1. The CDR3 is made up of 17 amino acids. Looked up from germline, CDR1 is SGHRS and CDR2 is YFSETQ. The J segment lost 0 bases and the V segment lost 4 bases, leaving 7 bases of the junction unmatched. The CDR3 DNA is TGCGCCAGCAGCCCGGGACAGGGGGCCTTTGTGAACACTGAAGCTTTCTTT. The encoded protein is CASSPGQGAFVNTEAFF.

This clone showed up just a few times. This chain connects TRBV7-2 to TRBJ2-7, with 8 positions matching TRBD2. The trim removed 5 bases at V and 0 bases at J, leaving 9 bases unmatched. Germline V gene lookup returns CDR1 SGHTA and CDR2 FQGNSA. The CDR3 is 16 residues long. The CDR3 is CASSISSGTSSYEQYF. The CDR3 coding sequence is TGTGCCAGCAGCATCTCAAGCGGGACTAGCTCCTACGAGCAGTACTTC. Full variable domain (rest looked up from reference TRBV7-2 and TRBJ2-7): GAGVSQSPSNKVTEKGKDVELRCDPISGHTALYWYRQSLGQGLEFLIYFQGNSAPDKSGLPSDRFSAERTGGSVSTLTIQRTQQEDSAVYLCASSISSGTSSYEQYFGPGTRLTVT.

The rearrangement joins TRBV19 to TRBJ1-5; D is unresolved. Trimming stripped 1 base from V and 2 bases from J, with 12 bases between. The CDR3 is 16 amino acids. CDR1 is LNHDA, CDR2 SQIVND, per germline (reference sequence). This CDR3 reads CASSIGARSGNQPQHF. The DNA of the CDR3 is TGTGCCAGTAGTATAGGGGCGCGCTCCGGCAATCAGCCCCAGCATTTT.

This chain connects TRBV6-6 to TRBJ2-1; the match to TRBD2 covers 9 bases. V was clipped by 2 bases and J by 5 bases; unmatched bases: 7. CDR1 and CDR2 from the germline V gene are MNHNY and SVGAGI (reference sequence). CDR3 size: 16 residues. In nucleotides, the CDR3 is TGTGCCAGCAGTTACCTTCGGACTAGCGAAAACAATGAGCAGTTCTTC. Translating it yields CASSYLRTSENNEQFF.

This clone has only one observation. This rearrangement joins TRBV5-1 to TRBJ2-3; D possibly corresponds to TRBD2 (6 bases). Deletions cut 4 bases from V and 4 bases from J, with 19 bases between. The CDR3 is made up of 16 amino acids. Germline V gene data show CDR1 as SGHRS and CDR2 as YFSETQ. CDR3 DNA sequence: TGCGCCAGCAGCCAAGGGACTCTCCCACGGGCAGATACGCAGTATTTT. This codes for CASSQGTLPRADTQYF.

This CDR3 is CASSVGASGRALSTDTQYF. CDR3 sequence (DNA): TGTGCCAGCAGCGTAGGCGCTAGCGGGAGGGCCCTTAGCACAGATACGCAGTATTTT. This sequence joins TRBV9 and TRBJ2-3; 12 nucleotides align to TRBD2. Losses at the gene ends were 0 bases for V and 0 bases for J; bases not matched to a gene: 8. Germline V gene data show CDR1 as SGDLS and CDR2 as YYNGEE. The CDR3 covers 19 residues.

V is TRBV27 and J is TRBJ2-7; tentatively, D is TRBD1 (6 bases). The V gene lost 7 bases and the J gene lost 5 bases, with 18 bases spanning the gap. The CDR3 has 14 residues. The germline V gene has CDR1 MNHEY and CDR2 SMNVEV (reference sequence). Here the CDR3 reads CASKYRQETNEQYF. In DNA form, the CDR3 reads TGTGCCAGCAAATACCGACAGGAGACGAACGAGCAGTACTTC.

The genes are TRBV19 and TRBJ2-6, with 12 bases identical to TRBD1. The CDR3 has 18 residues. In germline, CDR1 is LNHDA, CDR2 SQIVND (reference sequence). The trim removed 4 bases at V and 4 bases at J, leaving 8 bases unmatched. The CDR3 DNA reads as TGTGCCAGTAGTAGATCCGGGACAGGGGGCAAAGGGGCCAACGTCCTGACTTTC. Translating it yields CASSRSGTGGKGANVLTF.

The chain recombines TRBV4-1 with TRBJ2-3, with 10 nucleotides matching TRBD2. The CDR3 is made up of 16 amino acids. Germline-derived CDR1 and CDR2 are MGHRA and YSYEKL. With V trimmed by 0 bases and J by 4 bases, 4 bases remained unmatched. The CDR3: CASSQDWSGGADTQYF. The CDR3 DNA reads TGCGCCAGCAGCCAAGATTGGAGCGGGGGGGCAGATACGCAGTATTTT.

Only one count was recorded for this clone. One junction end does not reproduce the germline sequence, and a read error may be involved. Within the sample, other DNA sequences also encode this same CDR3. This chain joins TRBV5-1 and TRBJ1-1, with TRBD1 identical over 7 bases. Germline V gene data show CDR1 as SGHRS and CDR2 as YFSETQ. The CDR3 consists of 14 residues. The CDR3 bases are TGCGCCAGCAGCTTGTTTACAGGGGCCGTCGAAGCCTTCTTT. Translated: CASSLFTGAVEAFF.

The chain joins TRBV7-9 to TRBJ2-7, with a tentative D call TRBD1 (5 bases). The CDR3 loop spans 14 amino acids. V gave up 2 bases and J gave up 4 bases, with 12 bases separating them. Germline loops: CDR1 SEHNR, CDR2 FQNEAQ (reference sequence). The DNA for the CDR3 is TGTGCCAGCAGCTTAAGTGGGCAGGGTTACGAGCAGTACTTC. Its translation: CASSLSGQGYEQYF.

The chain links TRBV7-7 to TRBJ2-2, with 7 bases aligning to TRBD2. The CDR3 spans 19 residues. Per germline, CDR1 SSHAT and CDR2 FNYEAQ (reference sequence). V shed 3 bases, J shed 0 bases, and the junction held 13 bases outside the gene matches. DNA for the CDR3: TGTGCCAGCAGCTTCGCAAGCCGGGACTATGGGACGAACACCGGGGAGCTGTTTTTT. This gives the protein CASSFASRDYGTNTGELFF.

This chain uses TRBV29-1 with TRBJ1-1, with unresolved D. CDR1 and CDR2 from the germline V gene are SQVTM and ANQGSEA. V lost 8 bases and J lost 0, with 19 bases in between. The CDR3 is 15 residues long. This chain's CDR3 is CSPTKGLNLNTEAFF. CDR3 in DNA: TGCAGCCCTACCAAAGGACTCAATTTGAACACTGAAGCTTTCTTT.

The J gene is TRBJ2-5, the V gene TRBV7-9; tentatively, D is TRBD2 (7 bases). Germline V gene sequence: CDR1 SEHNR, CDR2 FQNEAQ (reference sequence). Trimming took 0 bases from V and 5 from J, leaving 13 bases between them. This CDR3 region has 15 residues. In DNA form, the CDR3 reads TGTGCCAGCAGCTTAGCTGGGGGGGCCGGGGAGACCCAGTACTTC. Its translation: CASSLAGGAGETQYF.

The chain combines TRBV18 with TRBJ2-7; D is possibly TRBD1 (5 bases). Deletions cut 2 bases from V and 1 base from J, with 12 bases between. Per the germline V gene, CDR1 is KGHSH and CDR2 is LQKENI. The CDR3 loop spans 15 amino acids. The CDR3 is CASSPNPQGSYEQYF. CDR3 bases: TGTGCCAGCTCACCAAATCCGCAGGGTTCCTACGAGCAGTACTTC.

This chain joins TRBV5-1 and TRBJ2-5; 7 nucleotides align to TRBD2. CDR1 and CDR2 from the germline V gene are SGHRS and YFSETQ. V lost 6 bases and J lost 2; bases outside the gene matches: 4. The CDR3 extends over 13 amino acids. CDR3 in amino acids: CASMGGDQETQYF. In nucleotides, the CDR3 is TGCGCCAGCATGGGGGGGGATCAAGAGACCCAGTACTTC.

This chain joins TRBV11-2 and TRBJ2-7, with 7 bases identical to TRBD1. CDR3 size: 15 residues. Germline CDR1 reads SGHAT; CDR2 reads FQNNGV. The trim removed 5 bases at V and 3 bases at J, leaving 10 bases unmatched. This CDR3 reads CASSPTDGTDYEQYF. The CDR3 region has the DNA TGTGCCAGCAGCCCAACCGACGGGACAGACTACGAGCAGTACTTC.

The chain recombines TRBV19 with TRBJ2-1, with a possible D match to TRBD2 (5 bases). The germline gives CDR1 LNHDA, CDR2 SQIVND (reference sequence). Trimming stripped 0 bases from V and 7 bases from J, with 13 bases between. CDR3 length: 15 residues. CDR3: CASSIDRGRGNEQFF. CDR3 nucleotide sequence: TGTGCCAGTAGTATAGATCGAGGGAGAGGGAATGAGCAGTTCTTC.

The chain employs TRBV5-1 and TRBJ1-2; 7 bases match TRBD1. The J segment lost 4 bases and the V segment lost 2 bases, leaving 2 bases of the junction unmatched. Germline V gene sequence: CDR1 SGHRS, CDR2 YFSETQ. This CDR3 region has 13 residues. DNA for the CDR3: TGCGCCAGCAGCTTCTGGGACAGCTATGGCTACACCTTC. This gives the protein CASSFWDSYGYTF.

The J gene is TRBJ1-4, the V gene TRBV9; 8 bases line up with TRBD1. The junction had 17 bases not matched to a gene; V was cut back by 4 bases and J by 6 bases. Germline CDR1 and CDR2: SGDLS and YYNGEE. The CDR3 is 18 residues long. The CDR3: CASSPGQENTPSDEKLFF. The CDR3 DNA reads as TGTGCCAGCAGCCCGGGACAGGAGAACACTCCTTCGGATGAAAAACTGTTTTTT.

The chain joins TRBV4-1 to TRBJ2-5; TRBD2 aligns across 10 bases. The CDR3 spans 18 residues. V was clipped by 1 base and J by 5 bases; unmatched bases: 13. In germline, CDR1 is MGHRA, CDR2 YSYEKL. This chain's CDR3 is CASSQVGTSALAVETQYF. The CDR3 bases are TGCGCCAGCAGCCAAGTCGGGACTAGCGCGCTCGCTGTGGAGACCCAGTACTTC.

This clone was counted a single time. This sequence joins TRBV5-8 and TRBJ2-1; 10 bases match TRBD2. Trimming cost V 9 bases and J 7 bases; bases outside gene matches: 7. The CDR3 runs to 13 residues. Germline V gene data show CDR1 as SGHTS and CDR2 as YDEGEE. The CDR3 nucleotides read TGTGCCATCCTAGCGGGAGTTTGGAATGAGCAGTTCTTC. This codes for CAILAGVWNEQFF.

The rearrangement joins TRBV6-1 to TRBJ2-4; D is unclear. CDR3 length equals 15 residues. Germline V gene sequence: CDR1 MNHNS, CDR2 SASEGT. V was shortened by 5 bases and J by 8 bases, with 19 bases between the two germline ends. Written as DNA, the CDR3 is TGTGCCAGCAGTTCCCTTACCGGGTCCTGGGACATTCAGTACTTC. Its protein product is CASSSLTGSWDIQYF.

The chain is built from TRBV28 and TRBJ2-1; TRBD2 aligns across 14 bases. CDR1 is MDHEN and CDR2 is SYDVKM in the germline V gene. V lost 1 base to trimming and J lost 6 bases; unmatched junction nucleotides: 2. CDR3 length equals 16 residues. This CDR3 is CASSLYGTSGSNEQFF. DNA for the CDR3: TGTGCCAGCAGTTTATATGGGACTAGCGGGAGCAATGAGCAGTTCTTC. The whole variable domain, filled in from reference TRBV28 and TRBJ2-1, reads DVKVTQSSRYLVKRTGEKVFLECVQDMDHENMFWYRQDPGLGLRLIYFSYDVKMKEKGDIPEGYSVSREKKERFSLILESASTNQTSMYLCASSLYGTSGSNEQFFGPGTRLTVL.

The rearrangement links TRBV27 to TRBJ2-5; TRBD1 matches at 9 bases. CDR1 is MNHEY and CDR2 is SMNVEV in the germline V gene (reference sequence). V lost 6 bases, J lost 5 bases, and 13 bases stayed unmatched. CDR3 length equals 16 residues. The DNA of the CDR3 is TGTGCCAGCAGGTTAAACTTGGGGACAGGGTTGGAGACCCAGTACTTC. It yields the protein CASRLNLGTGLETQYF.

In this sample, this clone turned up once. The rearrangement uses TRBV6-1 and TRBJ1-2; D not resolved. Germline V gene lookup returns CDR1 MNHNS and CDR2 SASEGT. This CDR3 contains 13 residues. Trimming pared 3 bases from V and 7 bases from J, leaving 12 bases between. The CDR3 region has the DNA TGTGCCAGCAGTGATTGGGCAGGAGGTGGCTACACCTTC. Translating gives CASSDWAGGGYTF.